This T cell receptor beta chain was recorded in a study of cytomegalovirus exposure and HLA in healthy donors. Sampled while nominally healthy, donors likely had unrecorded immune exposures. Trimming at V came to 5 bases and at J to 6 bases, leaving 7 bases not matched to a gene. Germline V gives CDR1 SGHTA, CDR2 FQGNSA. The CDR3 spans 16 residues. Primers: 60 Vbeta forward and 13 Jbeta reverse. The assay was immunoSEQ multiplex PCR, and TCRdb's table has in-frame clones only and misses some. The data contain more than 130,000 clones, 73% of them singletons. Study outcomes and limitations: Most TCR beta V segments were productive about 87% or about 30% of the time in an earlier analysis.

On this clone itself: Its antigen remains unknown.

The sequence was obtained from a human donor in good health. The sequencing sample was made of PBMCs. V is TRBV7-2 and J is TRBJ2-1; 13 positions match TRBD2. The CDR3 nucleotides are TGTGCCAGCAGCCAAGGGGGACTAGCGGGGCCCAATGAGCAGTTCTTC. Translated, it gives CASSQGGLAGPNEQFF.